The 8 T cell receptor beta chains below all came from one sample that was sequenced in a study of regulatory T cells in long-lasting Graves disease. Time point indicated: persistent/refractory GD, antithyroid drugs over 5 years with positive TRAb. RNA extracted from PBMCs served as the sequencing template. Arm-PCR with iRepertoire HTBI primers amplified the CDR3 regions for these TCR beta libraries. Using its own MiXCR run on the multiplex PCR reads, TCRdb lists one record per CDR3 protein. The sample carries approximately 360,000 distinct CDR3 sequences, roughly 25% recorded once. Source: peripheral blood mononuclear cells (PBMCs), taken when the disease was refractory, from a patient treated with antithyroid drugs. The receptor set was obtained from a woman between 40 and 55 years old with Graves disease.

This clonotype was counted between two and nine times. V and J are TRBV28 and TRBJ2-6, with D possibly TRBD1 on 6 matching bases. The CDR3 runs 17 residues. With 3 bases removed from V and 1 base from J, the gap between germline ends came to 13 bases. Germline V gene sequence: CDR1 MDHEN, CDR2 SYDVKM. The CDR3 sequence: CASSFLDSRSGANVLTF. In nucleotides, the CDR3 is TGTGCCAGCAGTTTTTTGGACAGTCGTTCTGGGGCCAACGTCCTGACTTTC.

This clonotype was detected many times. V gene TRBV12-3 or TRBV12-4 combines with J gene TRBJ2-7, with 7 bases that match TRBD2. V shed 4 bases and J 2 bases; nucleotides not matched to a gene: 8. CDR3 length: 15 amino acids. The chain's CDR3 is CASSSRPSGAYEQYF. CDR3 sequence (DNA): TGTGCCAGCAGTTCCAGGCCTAGCGGCGCCTACGAGCAGTACTTC.

This clonotype occurred many times. The J gene is TRBJ2-7, the V gene TRBV28, with 7 positions matching TRBD2. V trimming: 6 bases; J trimming: 3 bases; junction bases outside the gene matches: 20. Looked up from germline, CDR1 is MDHEN and CDR2 is SYDVKM. The CDR3 totals 18 residues. The CDR3 here is CASSSEGGRMSLSYEQYF. CDR3 in DNA: TGTGCCAGCAGCTCAGAGGGAGGGCGAATGAGTCTGAGCTACGAGCAGTACTTC.

This clonotype was recorded many times. The V and J genes are TRBV6-1 and TRBJ1-1, with 8 bases that match TRBD1. With V trimmed by 8 bases and J by 3 bases, 5 bases remained unmatched. CDR3 size: 13 residues. The V gene's germline CDR1 is MNHNS and CDR2 SASEGT. The CDR3 DNA follows: TGTGCCAGCGAACAGGGGGGGTACACTGAAGCTTTCTTT. Residues: CASEQGGYTEAFF.

This clonotype was seen a handful of times. The V call is TRBV12-3 or TRBV12-4, the J call TRBJ2-5, with 7 bases matching TRBD1. The CDR3 covers 14 residues. The trim removed 2 bases at V and 4 bases at J, leaving 4 bases unmatched. This chain's CDR3 is CASSLNRGRETQYF. Written as DNA, the CDR3 is TGTGCCAGCAGTTTAAACAGGGGACGAGAGACCCAGTACTTC.

V usage is TRBV7-2 and J usage is TRBJ2-7, with TRBD2 identical over 7 bases. There are 14 residues in the CDR3. Trimming removed 4 bases from V and 6 bases from J; junction bases left unmatched: 9. Germline V gene data show CDR1 as SGHTA and CDR2 as FQGNSA. The CDR3 loop reads CASSSRLASAEQYF. CDR3 bases: TGTGCCAGCAGCTCAAGACTAGCTTCGGCCGAGCAGTACTTC.

V is TRBV5-4 and J is TRBJ2-4; either TRBD1 or TRBD2 may supply D (5 bases each). This CDR3 is built from 13 residues. Germline values: CDR1 SGHNT, CDR2 YYREEE (reference sequence). Deletions cut 0 bases from V and 8 bases from J, with 9 bases between. For the CDR3, the DNA is TGTGCCAGCAGCTTGGGGGGGATTGACATTCAGTACTTC. Residues: CASSLGGIDIQYF.

The rearrangement uses TRBV28 and TRBJ2-3, with 8 bases matching TRBD1. Germline V CDR1 and CDR2: MDHEN, SYDVKM. The CDR3 spans 14 residues. Germline trimming cut 6 bases from V and 5 bases from J; bases unmatched to any gene: 7. This CDR3 is CASRLQGVLDTQYF. Here the CDR3 DNA reads TGTGCCAGCAGATTACAGGGGGTTTTAGATACGCAGTATTTT.